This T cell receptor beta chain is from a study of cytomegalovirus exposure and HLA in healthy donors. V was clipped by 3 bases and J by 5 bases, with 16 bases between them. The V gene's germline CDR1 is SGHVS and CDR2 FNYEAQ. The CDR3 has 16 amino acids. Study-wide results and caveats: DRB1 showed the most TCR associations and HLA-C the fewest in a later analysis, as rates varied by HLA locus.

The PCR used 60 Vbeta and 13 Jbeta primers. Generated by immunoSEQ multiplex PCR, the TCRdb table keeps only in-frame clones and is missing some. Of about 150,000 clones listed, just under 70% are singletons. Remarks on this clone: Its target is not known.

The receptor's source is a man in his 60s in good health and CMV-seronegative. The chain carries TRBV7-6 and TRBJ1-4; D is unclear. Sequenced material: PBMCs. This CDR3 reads CASSFTPGTPNEKLFF. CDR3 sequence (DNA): TGTGCCAGCAGCTTTACCCCGGGAACTCCGAATGAAAAACTGTTTTTT.